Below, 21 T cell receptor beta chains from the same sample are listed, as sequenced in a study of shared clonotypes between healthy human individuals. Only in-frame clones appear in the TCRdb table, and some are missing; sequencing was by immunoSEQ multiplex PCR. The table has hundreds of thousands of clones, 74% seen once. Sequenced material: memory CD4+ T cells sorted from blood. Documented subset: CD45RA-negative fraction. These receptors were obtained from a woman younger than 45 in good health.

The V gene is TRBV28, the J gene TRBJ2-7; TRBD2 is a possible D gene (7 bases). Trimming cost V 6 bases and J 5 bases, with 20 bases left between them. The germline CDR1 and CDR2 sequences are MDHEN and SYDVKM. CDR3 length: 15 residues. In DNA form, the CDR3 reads TGTGCCAGCAGACCGACCGCGGGGGCAGGTAACGAGCAGTACTTC. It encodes CASRPTAGAGNEQYF.

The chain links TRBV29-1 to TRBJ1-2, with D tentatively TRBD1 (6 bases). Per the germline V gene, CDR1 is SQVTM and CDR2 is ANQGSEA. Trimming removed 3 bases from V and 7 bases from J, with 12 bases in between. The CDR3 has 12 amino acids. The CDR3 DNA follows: TGCAGCGTTGACGCAGGGGTGATTGGCTACACCTTC. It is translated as CSVDAGVIGYTF.

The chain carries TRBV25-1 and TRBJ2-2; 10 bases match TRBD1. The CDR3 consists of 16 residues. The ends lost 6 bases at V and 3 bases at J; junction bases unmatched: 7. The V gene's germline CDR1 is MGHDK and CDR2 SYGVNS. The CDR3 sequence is CASSPGTGDYTGELFF. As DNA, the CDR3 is TGTGCCAGCAGCCCGGGGACAGGGGATTACACCGGGGAGCTGTTTTTT.

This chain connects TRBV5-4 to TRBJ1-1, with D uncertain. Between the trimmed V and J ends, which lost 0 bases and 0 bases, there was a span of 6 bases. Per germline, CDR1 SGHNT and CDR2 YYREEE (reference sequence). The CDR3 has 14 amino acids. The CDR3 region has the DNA TGTGCCAGCAGCTTGGACAACATGAACACTGAAGCTTTCTTT. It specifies CASSLDNMNTEAFF.

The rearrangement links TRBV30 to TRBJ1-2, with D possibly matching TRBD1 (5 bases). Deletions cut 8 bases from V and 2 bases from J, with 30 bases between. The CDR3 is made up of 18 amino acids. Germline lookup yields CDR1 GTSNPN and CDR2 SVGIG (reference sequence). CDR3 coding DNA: TGTGCCCAAACGGGGCAGGGCCCGACAGTTCCCTTAAACTATGGCTACACCTTC. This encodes CAQTGQGPTVPLNYGYTF.

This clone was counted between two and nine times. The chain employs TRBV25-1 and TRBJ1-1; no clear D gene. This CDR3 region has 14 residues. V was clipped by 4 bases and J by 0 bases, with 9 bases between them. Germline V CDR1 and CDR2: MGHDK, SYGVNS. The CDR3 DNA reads TGTGCCAGCAGTGTCGGCAGCTTGAACACTGAAGCTTTCTTT. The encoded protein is CASSVGSLNTEAFF.

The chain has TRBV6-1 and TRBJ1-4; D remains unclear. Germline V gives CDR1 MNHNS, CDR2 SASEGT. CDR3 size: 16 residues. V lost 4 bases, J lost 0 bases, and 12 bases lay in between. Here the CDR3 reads CASSVNSVATNEKLFF. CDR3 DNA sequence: TGTGCCAGCAGTGTCAACAGCGTCGCAACTAATGAAAAACTGTTTTTT.

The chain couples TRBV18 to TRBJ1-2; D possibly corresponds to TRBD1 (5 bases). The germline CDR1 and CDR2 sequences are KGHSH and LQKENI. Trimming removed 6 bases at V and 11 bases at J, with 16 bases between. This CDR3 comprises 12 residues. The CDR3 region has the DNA TGTGCCAGCTCGCTGGATACTTCAGGGTACACCTTC. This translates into CASSLDTSGYTF.

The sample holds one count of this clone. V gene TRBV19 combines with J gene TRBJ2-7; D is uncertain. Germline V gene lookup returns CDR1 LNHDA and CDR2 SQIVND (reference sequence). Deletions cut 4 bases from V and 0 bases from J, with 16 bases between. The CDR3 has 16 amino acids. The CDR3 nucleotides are TGTGCCAGTAGTACCGCCGGCGGTCTCGGCTCCTACGAGCAGTACTTC. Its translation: CASSTAGGLGSYEQYF.

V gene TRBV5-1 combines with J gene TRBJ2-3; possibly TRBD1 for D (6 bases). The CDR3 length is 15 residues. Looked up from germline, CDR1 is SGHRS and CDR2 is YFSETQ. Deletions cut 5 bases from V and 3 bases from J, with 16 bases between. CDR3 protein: CASRPDSDLTDTQYF. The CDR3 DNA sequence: TGCGCCAGCAGGCCGGACAGCGATCTTACAGATACGCAGTATTTT.

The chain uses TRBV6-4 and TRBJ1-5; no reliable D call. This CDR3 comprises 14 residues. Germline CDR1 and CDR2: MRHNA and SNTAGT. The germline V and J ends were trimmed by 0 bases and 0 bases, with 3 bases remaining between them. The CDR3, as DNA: TGTGCCAGCAGTGACTCGAATAGCAATCAGCCCCAGCATTTT. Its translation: CASSDSNSNQPQHF.

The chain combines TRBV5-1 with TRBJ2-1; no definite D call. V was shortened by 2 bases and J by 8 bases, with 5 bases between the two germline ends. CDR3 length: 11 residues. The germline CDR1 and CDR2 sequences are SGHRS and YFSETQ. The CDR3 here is CASSFSHEQFF. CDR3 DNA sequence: TGCGCCAGCAGCTTTTCACATGAGCAGTTCTTC.

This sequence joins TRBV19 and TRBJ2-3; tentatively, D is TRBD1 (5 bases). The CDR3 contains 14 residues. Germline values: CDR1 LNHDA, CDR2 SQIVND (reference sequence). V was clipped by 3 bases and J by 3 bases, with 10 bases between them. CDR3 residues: CASSMGQVTDTQYF. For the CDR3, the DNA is TGTGCCAGTAGTATGGGGCAGGTTACAGATACGCAGTATTTT.

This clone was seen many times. This CDR3 reads CASSQLAGGAYEQYF. In DNA form, the CDR3 reads TGTGCCAGTAGTCAACTAGCGGGAGGAGCTTACGAGCAGTACTTC. The chain uses TRBV19 and TRBJ2-7; 12 bases match TRBD2. From germline, CDR1 is LNHDA and CDR2 SQIVND (reference sequence). After removal of 5 bases from V and 4 bases from J, the junction contained 6 bases not matched to a gene. This CDR3 spans 15 amino acids.

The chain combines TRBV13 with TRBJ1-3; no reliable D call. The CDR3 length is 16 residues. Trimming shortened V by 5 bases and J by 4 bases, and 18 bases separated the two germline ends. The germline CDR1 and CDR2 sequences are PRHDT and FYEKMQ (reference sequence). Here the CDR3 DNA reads TGTGCCAGCAGCAAAGGAACCCCTTCGGCGGGAAACACCATATATTTT. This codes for CASSKGTPSAGNTIYF.

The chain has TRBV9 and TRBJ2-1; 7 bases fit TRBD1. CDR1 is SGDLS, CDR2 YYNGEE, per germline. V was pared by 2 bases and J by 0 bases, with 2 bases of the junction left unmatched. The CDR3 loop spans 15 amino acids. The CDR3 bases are TGTGCCAGCAGCGTGCAGGGGGTCTCCTACAATGAGCAGTTCTTC. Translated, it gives CASSVQGVSYNEQFF.

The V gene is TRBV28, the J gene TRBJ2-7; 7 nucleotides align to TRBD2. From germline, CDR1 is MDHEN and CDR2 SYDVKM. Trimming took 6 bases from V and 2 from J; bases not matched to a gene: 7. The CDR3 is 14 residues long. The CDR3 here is CASSFLAAPYEQYF. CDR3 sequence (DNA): TGTGCCAGCAGCTTTCTAGCGGCCCCCTACGAGCAGTACTTC. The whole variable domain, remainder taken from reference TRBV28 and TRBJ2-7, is DVKVTQSSRYLVKRTGEKVFLECVQDMDHENMFWYRQDPGLGLRLIYFSYDVKMKEKGDIPEGYSVSREKKERFSLILESASTNQTSMYLCASSFLAAPYEQYFGPGTRLTVT.

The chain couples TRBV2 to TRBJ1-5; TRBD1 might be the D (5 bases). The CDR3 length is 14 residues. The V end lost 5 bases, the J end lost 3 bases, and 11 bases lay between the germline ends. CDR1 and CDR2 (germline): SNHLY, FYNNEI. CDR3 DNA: TGTGCCAGCAGTATCGGGGGGAACAATCAGCCCCAGCATTTT. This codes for CASSIGGNNQPQHF.

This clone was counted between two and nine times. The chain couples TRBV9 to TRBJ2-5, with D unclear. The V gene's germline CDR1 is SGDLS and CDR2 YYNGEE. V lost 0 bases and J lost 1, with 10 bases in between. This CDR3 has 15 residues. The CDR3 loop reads CASSVAGGFQETQYF. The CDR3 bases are TGTGCCAGCAGCGTAGCCGGTGGCTTCCAAGAGACCCAGTACTTC.

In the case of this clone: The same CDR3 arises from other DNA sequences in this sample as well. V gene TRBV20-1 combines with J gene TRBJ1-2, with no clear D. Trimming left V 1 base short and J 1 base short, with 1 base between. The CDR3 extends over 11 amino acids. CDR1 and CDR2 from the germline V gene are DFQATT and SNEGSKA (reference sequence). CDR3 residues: CSARVNYGYTF. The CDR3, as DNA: TGCAGTGCTAGAGTTAACTATGGCTACACCTTC.

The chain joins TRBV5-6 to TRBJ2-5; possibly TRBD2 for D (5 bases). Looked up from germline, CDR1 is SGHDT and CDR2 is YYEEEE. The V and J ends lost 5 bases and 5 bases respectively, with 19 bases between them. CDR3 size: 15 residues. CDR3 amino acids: CASSVPSRVPETQYF. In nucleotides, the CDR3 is TGTGCCAGCAGTGTCCCTTCGCGGGTACCTGAGACCCAGTACTTC.